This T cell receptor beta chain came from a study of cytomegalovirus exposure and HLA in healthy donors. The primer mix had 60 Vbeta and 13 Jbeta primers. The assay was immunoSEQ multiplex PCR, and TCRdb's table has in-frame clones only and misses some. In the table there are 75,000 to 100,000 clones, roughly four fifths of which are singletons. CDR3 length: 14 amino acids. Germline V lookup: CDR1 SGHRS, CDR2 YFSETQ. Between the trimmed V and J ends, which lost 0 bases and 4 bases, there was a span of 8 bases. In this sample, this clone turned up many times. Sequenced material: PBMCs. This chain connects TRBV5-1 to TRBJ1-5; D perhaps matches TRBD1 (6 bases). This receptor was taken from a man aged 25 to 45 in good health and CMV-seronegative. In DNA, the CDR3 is TGCGCCAGCAGCTTGGAAACAGGGAATCAGCCCCAGCATTTT. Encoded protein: CASSLETGNQPQHF.